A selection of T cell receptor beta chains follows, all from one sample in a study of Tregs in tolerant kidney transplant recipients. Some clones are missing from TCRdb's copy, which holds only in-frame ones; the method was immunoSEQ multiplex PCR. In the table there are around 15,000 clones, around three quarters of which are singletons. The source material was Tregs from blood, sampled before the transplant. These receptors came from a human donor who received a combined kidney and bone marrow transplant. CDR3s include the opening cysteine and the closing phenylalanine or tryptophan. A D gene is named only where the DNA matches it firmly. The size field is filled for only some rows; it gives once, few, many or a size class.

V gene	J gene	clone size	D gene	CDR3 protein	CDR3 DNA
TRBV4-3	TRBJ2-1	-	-	CASSQDSVNEQFF	TGCGCCAGCAGCCAGGACAGTGTAAATGAGCAGTTCTTC
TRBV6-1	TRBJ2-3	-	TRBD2	CASSGGLAGGGDTQYF	TGTGCCAGCAGTGGCGGACTAGCGGGAGGGGGAGATACGCAGTATTTT
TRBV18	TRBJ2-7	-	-	CASSPLRTAGYEQYF	TGTGCCAGCTCACCCCTTAGAACCGCCGGCTACGAGCAGTACTTC
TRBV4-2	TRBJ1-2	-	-	CASSQDEGGYTF	TGTGCCAGCAGCCAAGACGAGGGTGGCTACACCTTC
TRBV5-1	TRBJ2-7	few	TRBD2	CASSPGTSGAQSYEQYF	TGCGCCAGCAGCCCAGGGACTAGCGGGGCGCAATCCTACGAGCAGTACTTC
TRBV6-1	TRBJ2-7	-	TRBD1	CASSGGTGVWDEQYF	TGTGCCAGCAGTGGGGGGACAGGAGTTTGGGACGAGCAGTACTTC
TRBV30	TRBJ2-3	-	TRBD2	CAWKLAGSADTQYF	TGTGCCTGGAAATTAGCGGGAAGCGCAGATACGCAGTATTTT
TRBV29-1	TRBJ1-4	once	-	CSVQGDDEKLFF	TGCAGCGTACAGGGCGATGATGAGAAACTGTTTTTT
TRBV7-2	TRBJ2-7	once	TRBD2	CASSSGLAPYEQYF	TGTGCCAGCAGCTCCGGACTAGCGCCCTACGAGCAGTACTTC
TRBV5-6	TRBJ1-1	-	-	CASSLVGSGQGAFF	TGTGCCAGCAGCTTGGTTGGTAGTGGGCAGGGGGCTTTCTTT
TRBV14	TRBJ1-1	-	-	CASSQGGGQGDPMNTEAFF	TGTGCCAGCAGCCAAGGAGGGGGACAAGGGGACCCAATGAACACTGAAGCTTTCTTT
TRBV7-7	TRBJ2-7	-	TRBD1	CASSAGQGIPYEQYF	TGTGCCAGCAGCGCCGGACAGGGAATCCCCTACGAGCAGTACTTC
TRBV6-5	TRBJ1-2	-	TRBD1	CASSSLEQGVYGYTF	TGTGCCAGCAGTTCCCTTGAACAGGGGGTCTATGGCTACACCTTC
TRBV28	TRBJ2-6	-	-	CASSLGQLYSGANVLTF	TGTGCCAGCAGTTTGGGCCAGCTTTACTCTGGGGCCAACGTCCTGACTTTC
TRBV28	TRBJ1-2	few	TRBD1	CASSLRGQGDGYTF	TGTGCCAGCAGTTTACGCGGCCAGGGGGACGGCTACACCTTC
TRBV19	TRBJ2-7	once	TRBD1	CASSRTGAHEQYF	TGTGCCAGTAGCCGGACAGGGGCCCACGAGCAGTACTTC
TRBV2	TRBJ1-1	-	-	CASSEALRGNTEAFF	TGTGCCAGCAGTGAAGCGCTTCGAGGGAACACTGAAGCTTTCTTT
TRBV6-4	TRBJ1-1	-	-	CASSDFGVSAKNTEAFF	TGTGCCAGCAGTGACTTTGGTGTGAGCGCAAAGAACACTGAAGCTTTCTTT
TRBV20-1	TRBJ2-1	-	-	CSARRVNEQFF	TGCAGTGCCCGAAGAGTCAATGAGCAGTTCTTC
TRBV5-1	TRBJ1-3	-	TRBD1	CASSAGHRQGAGNTIYF	TGCGCCAGCAGCGCCGGCCACAGACAGGGCGCTGGAAACACCATATATTTT
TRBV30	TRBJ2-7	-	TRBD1	CAWSDPGTGDSEQYF	TGTGCCTGGAGTGACCCCGGGACAGGGGACTCCGAGCAGTACTTC
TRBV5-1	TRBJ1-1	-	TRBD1	CASSFLTGEAFF	TGCGCCAGCAGCTTCTTGACAGGGGAGGCTTTCTTT
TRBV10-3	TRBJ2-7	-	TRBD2	CAISDPSLAGGRDEQYF	TGTGCCATCAGTGACCCATCCCTAGCGGGAGGGCGGGACGAGCAGTACTTC
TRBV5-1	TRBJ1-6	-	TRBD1	CASSLTGVPLHF	TGCGCCAGCAGCCTAACAGGGGTTCCCCTCCACTTT
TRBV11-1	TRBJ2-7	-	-	CASSLIRGYEQYF	TGTGCCAGCAGCTTAATCAGGGGCTACGAGCAGTACTTC
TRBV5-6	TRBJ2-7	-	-	CASSLGSRTAYEQYF	TGTGCCAGCAGCTTGGGTTCAAGGACTGCCTACGAGCAGTACTTC
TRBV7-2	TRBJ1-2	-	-	CASSLGASNYGYTF	TGTGCCAGCAGCCTGGGGGCGTCCAACTATGGCTACACCTTC
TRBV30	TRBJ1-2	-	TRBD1	CAWSVLRTGGNGYTF	TGTGCCTGGAGTGTACTCCGGACAGGGGGAAATGGCTACACCTTC
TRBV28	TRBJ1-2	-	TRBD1	CATWTGISYGYTF	TGTGCCACCTGGACAGGGATCTCCTATGGCTACACCTTC
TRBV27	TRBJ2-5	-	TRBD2	CASRPIPGLQETQYF	TGTGCCAGCAGGCCGATCCCGGGACTACAAGAGACCCAGTACTTC
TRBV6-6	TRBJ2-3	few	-	CASRLGGSTDTQYF	TGTGCCAGCCGTCTTGGCGGTAGCACAGATACGCAGTATTTT
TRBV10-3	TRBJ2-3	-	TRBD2	CAISGTSDETQYF	TGTGCCATCAGTGGCACTAGCGACGAGACGCAGTATTTT
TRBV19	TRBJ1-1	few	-	CASSIGAGYRGTEAFF	TGTGCCAGTAGTATAGGGGCAGGGTATAGGGGCACTGAAGCTTTCTTT
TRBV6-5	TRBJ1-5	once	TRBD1	CASSRQGFNQPQHF	TGTGCCAGCAGCCGACAGGGCTTCAATCAGCCCCAGCATTTT
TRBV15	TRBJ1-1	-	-	CATSRDPGGVAGAFF	TGTGCCACCAGCAGAGATCCGGGAGGCGTTGCCGGAGCTTTCTTT
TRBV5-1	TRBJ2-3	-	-	CASSPGRGLAYDTQYF	TGCGCCAGCAGCCCGGGCCGTGGGCTAGCATACGATACGCAGTATTTT
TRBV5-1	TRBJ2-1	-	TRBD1	CASSWGDREMFF	TGCGCCAGCAGCTGGGGGGACAGGGAAATGTTCTTC
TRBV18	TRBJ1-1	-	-	CASSPPDTEAFF	TGTGCCAGCTCACCACCCGACACTGAAGCTTTCTTT
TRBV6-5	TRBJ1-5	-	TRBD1	CASSSTGLTQPQHF	TGTGCCAGCAGTTCGACAGGGCTCACCCAGCCCCAGCATTTT
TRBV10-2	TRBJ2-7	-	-	CASSDRRDYEQYF	TGCGCCAGCAGTGACCGCCGGGACTACGAGCAGTACTTC
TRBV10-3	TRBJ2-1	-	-	CAISDPMDSGQFF	TGTGCCATCAGTGACCCGATGGACAGCGGGCAGTTCTTC
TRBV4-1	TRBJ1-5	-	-	CASSQDVGRVGQPQHF	TGCGCCAGCAGCCAAGATGTCGGCAGGGTGGGGCAGCCCCAGCATTTT
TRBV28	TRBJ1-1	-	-	CASGGTNTEAFF	TGTGCCAGCGGTGGCACGAACACTGAAGCTTTCTTT
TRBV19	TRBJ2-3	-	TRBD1	CASRSRGPSTDTQYF	TGTGCCAGTAGGTCCAGGGGGCCTAGCACAGATACGCAGTATTTT
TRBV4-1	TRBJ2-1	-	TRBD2	CASSQVRLAGYEQFF	TGCGCCAGCAGCCAAGTTCGGCTAGCGGGGTATGAGCAGTTCTTC
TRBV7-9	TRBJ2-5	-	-	CASSSSGREMRETQYF	TGTGCCAGCAGCTCATCAGGACGGGAGATGCGAGAGACCCAGTACTTC